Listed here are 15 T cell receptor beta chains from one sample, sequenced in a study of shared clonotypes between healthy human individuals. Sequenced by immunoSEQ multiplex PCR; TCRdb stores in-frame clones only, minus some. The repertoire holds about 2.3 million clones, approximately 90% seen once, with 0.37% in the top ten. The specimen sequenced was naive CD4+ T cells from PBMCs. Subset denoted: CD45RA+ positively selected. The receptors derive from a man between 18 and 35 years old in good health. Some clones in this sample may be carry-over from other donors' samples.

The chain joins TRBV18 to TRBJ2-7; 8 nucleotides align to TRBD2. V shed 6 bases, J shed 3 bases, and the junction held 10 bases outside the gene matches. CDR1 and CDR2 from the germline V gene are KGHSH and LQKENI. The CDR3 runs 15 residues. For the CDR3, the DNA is TGTGCCAGCTCCCGCGGAGCGGGAGTCGACTACGAGCAGTACTTC. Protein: CASSRGAGVDYEQYF.

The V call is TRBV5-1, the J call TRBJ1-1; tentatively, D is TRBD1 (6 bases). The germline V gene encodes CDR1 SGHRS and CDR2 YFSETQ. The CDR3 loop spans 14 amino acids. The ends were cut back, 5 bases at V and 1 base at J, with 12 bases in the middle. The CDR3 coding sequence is TGCGCCAGCAGAAACCAGGGGAAGAACACTGAAGCTTTCTTT. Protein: CASRNQGKNTEAFF.

The CDR3, as DNA: TGTGCCAGCGGCCAAGAGACCCAGTACTTC. Its translation is CASGQETQYF. V usage is TRBV5-4 and J usage is TRBJ2-5; D is uncertain. This CDR3 comprises 10 residues. Germline-derived CDR1 and CDR2 are SGHNT and YYREEE (reference sequence). V lost 7 bases and J 1 base, leaving 2 bases between the germline ends. Using reference TRBV5-4 and TRBJ2-5 for the parts outside the CDR3, the full variable domain is ETGVTQSPTHLIKTRGQQVTLRCSSQSGHNTVSWYQQALGQGPQFIFQYYREEENGRGNFPPRFSGLQFPNYSSELNVNALELDDSALYLCASGQETQYFGPGTRLLVL.

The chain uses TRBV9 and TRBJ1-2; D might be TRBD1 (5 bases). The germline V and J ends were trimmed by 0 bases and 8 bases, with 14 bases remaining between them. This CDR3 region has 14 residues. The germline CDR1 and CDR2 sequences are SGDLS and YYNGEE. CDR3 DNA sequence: TGTGCCAGCAGCGTAGACGAGGGGAAGGTCGGCTACACCTTC. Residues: CASSVDEGKVGYTF.

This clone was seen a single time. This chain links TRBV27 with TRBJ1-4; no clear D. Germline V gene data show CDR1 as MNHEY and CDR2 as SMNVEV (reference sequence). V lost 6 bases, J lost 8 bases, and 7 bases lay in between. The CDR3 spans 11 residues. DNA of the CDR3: TGTGCCAGCAGGGGTTGGGAAAAACTGTTTTTT. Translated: CASRGWEKLFF.

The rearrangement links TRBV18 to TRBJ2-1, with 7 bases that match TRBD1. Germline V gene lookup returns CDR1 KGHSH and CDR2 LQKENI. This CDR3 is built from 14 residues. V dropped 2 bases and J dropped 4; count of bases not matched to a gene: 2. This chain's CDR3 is CASSPTGQYNEQFF. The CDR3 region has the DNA TGTGCCAGCTCACCAACGGGACAGTACAATGAGCAGTTCTTC.

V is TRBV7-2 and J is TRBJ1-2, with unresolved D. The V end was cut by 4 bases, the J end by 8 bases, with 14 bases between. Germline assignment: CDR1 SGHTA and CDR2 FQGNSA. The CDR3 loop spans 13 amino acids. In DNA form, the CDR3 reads TGTGCCAGCAGCTCTTCCCGTCCGAGGGGCTACACCTTC. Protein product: CASSSSRPRGYTF.

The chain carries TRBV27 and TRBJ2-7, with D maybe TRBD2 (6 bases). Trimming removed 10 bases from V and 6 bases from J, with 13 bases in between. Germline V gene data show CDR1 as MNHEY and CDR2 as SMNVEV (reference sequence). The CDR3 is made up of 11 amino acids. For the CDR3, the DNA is TGTGCCACCCAGGAGGGAGCCGAGCAGTACTTC. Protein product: CATQEGAEQYF.

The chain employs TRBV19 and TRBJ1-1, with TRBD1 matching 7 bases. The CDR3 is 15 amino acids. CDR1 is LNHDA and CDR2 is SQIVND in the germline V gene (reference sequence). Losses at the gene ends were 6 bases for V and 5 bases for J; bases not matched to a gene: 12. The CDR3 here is CASSPNRGQETEAFF. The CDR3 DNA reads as TGTGCCAGTAGCCCTAACAGGGGCCAAGAGACTGAAGCTTTCTTT. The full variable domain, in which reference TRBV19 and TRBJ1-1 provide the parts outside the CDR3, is DGGITQSPKYLFRKEGQNVTLSCEQNLNHDAMYWYRQDPGQGLRLIYYSQIVNDFQKGDIAEGYSVSREKKESFPLTVTSAQKNPTAFYLCASSPNRGQETEAFFGQGTRLTVV.

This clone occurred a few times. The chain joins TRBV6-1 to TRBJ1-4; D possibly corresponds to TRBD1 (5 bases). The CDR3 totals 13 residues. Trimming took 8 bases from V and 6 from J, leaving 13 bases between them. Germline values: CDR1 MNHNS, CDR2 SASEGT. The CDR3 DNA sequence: TGTGCCAGCGCGCGGGGGGTAGATGAAAAACTGTTTTTT. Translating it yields CASARGVDEKLFF.

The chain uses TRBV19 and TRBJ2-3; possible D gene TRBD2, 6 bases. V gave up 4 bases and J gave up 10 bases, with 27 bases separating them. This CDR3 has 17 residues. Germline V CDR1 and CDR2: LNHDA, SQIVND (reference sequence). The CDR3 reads CASSKDYVRDARGPQYF. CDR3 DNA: TGTGCCAGTAGTAAGGACTACGTCCGGGATGCCCGAGGTCCGCAGTATTTT.

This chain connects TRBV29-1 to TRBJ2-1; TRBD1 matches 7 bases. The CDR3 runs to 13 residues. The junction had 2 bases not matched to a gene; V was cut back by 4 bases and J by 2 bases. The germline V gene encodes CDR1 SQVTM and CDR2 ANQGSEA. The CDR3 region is CSVAQGAYNEQFF. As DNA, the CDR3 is TGCAGCGTTGCCCAGGGGGCCTACAATGAGCAGTTCTTC.

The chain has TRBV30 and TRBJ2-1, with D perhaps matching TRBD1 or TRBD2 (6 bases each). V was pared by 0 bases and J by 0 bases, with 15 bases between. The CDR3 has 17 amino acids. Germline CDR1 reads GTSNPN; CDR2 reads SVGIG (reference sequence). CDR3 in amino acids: CAWSVAGGRNSYNEQFF. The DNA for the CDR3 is TGTGCCTGGAGTGTAGCTGGGGGGCGGAACTCCTACAATGAGCAGTTCTTC.

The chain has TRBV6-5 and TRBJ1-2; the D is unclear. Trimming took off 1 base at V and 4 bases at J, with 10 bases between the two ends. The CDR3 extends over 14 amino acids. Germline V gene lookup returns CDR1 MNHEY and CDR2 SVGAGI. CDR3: CASSYYGTVYGYTF. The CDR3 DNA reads TGTGCCAGCAGTTACTATGGAACAGTCTATGGCTACACCTTC.

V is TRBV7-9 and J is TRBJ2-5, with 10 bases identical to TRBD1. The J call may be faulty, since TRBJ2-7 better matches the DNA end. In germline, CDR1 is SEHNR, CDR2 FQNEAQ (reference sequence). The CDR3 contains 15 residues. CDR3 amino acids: CASSLVGTGDYEQYF. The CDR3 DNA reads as TGTGCCAGCAGCTTAGTGGGGACAGGGGACTACGAGCAGTACTTC.